One sample yielded the 5 T cell receptor beta chains listed below, sequenced in a study of T cells in Graves' hyperthyroidism and ophthalmopathy (dated by TCRdb to the late 2010s). The library was made by multiplex PCR. Instrument on record: Illumina HiSeq 2000. The TCR beta CDR3 regions were amplified from RNA transcripts. The TCR CDR3 was subjected to a first round of RT-PCR using the HTBI primer set and the Qiagen OneStep RT-PCR kit. TCRdb reanalyzed the raw reads on its own, using fastp at Q25 for trimming and MiXCR for clone calling, and kept in-frame beta chains. Rows are unified per CDR3 protein, each entry keeping the most common DNA and genes. The sample has approximately 430,000 distinct CDR3 sequences on record, 15% to 19% of them singletons. In total, the top ten clones hold around an eighth of the sample. Sequencing was performed on blood. These TCRs come from a woman under 30 with Graves' hyperthyroidism.

This clonotype was observed at least ten times. This sequence joins TRBV20-1 and TRBJ1-1, with TRBD1 as a possible D gene (5 bases). The CDR3 length is 15 residues. With 2 bases removed from V and 0 bases from J, the gap between germline ends came to 13 bases. Germline lookup yields CDR1 DFQATT and CDR2 SNEGSKA (reference sequence). CDR3 sequence (DNA): TGCAGTGCTAGACCCGGAGGGACTGTGAACACTGAAGCTTTCTTT. This gives the protein CSARPGGTVNTEAFF.

This clonotype was counted ten times or more. This chain links TRBV10-3 with TRBJ2-5; no clear D gene. The V gene's germline CDR1 is ENHRY and CDR2 SYGVKD. The V end lost 4 bases, the J end lost 0 bases, and 3 bases lay between the germline ends. The length of the CDR3 is 12 residues. The CDR3 bases are TGTGCCATCAGTGGGAACCAAGAGACCCAGTACTTC. Protein: CAISGNQETQYF.

The rearrangement uses TRBV20-1 and TRBJ2-2; TRBD2 matches 7 bases. From germline, CDR1 is DFQATT and CDR2 SNEGSKA (reference sequence). The V segment lost 1 base and the J segment 6 bases; nucleotides outside the gene matches: 2. CDR3 length: 13 residues. The CDR3 spells CSARGGSAGELFF. CDR3 bases: TGCAGTGCTAGAGGCGGGAGCGCCGGGGAGCTGTTTTTT.

This clonotype was detected only a few times. The chain recombines TRBV20-1 with TRBJ2-1, with a weak D call TRBD2 (6 bases). Per the germline V gene, CDR1 is DFQATT and CDR2 is SNEGSKA (reference sequence). The CDR3 contains 15 residues. Trimming cost V 3 bases and J 6 bases, with 18 bases left between them. CDR3 DNA: TGCAGTGCTAGGGGGGAGGCGGGAATCGTCAATGAGCAGTTCTTC. This codes for CSARGEAGIVNEQFF.

For this clonotype: With a much larger clone just one base away, this may be a read error. This CDR3 is missing its conserved last phenylalanine or tryptophan, likely due to a read error. The chain has TRBV29-1 and TRBJ1-4; no reliable D call. The CDR3 spans 14 residues. V was shortened by 6 bases and J by 0 bases, with 11 bases between the two germline ends. Germline CDR1 is SQVTM and CDR2 is ANQGSEA. CDR3 loop: CSVARVATNEKLFL. The CDR3 coding sequence is TGCAGCGTGGCTAGGGTTGCAACTAATGAAAAACTGTTTCTT.